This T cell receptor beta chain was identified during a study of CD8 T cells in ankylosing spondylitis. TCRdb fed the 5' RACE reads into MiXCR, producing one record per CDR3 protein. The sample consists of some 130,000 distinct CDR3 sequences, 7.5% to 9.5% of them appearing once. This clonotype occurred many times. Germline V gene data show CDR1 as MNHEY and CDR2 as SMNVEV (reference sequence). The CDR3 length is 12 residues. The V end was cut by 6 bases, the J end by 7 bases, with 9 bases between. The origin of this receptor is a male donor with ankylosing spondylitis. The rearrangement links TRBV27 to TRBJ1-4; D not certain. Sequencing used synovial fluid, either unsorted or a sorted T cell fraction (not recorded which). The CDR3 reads CASSRSGEKLFF. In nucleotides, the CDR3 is TGTGCCAGCAGCAGGTCAGGTGAAAAACTGTTTTTT.